This T cell receptor beta chain was obtained from a study of OX40 agonist ivuxolimab in advanced cancers. Study-wide results and caveats: Also showing low normalized T-cell clonal expansion were some of the nonresponders.

Between the trimmed V and J ends, which lost 5 bases and 1 base, there was a span of 19 bases. Per the germline V gene, CDR1 is MDHEN and CDR2 is SYDVKM. CDR3 size: 17 residues. The table came from immunoSEQ multiplex PCR; TCRdb's copy has only in-frame clones and leaves some out. The table shows some 57,000 clones, with over 80% occurring only once. Of note for this clone: Its antigen is still unknown.

Sequences were derived from CD4+ or CD8+ T cells sorted from blood, sampled in a trial of the OX40 agonist ivuxolimab. The chain carries TRBV28 and TRBJ2-3; possible D gene TRBD1, 5 bases. The TCR comes from an adult with an advanced solid tumor such as melanoma, head and neck, liver or kidney cancer. The CDR3 reads CASSPLAQGFGTDTQYF. CDR3 in DNA: TGTGCCAGCAGTCCACTCGCTCAGGGTTTTGGCACAGATACGCAGTATTTT.